The present TCR beta chain was sequenced within a study of response to subunit inactivated influenza vaccine. There are a few counts of this clonotype. With V trimmed by 4 bases and J by 2 bases, 9 bases remained unmatched. The CDR3 has 16 amino acids. Germline CDR1 and CDR2: SGHDN and FVKESK. TCRdb recomputed calls from the RT-PCR reads with MiXCR, one row per CDR3 protein. The table lists around 570,000 distinct CDR3 sequences, around 10% of them singletons, with more than 9.5% in the top ten. These same data were also listed under a study on T cells expressing NK-cell markers. This second report adds: With UMIs, 5'RACE template switching was used to make TCR beta cDNA.

This clonotype was sampled from a man in his fifties who received an inactivated influenza vaccine. The material sequenced was PBMCs from blood, taken on the day of vaccination. The genes are TRBV14 and TRBJ2-3, with TRBD1 matching over 7 bases. The CDR3, as DNA: TGTGCCAGCAGCCCACTAACAGGGGCCCCCACAGATACGCAGTATTTT. Its protein product is CASSPLTGAPTDTQYF.